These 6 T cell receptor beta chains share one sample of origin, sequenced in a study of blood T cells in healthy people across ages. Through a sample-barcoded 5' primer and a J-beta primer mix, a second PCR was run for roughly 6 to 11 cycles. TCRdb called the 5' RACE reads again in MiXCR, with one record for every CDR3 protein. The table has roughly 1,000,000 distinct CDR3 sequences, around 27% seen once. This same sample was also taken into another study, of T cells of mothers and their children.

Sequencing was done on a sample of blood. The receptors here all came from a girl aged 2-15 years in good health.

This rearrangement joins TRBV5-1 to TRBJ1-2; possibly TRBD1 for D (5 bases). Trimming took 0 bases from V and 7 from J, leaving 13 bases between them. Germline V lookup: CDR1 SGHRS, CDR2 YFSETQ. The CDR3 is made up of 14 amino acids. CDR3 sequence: CASSLAQQVTGYTF. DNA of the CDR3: TGCGCCAGCAGCTTGGCCCAACAGGTTACTGGCTACACCTTC.

The CDR3 DNA reads as TGTGCCAGCAGCCCCACCCCCGTGAATGGCTACACCTTC. Translating it yields CASSPTPVNGYTF. V and J are TRBV6-2 or TRBV6-3 and TRBJ1-2, with no clear D. Per germline, CDR1 MNHEY and CDR2 SVGEGT. V gave up 6 bases and J gave up 6 bases, with 14 bases separating them. The length of the CDR3 is 13 residues.

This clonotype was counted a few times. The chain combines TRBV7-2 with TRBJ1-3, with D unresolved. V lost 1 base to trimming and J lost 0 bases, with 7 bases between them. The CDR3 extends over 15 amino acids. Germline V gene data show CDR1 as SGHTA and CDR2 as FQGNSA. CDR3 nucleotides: TGTGCCAGCAGCTTAGTGGCGGCCTCTGGAAACACCATATATTTT. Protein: CASSLVAASGNTIYF.

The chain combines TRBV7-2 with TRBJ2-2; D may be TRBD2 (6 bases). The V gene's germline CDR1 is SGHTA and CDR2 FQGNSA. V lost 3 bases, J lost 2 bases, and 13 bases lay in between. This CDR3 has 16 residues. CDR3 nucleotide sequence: TGTGCCAGCAGCTTTCAGGGCGGGATAAACACCGGGGAGCTGTTTTTT. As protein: CASSFQGGINTGELFF.

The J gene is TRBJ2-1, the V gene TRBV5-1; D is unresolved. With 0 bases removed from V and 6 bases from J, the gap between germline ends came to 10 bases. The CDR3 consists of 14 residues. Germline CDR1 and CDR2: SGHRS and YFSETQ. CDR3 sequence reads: CASSLGVFSNEQFF. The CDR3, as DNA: TGCGCCAGCAGCTTGGGGGTTTTCAGCAATGAGCAGTTCTTC.

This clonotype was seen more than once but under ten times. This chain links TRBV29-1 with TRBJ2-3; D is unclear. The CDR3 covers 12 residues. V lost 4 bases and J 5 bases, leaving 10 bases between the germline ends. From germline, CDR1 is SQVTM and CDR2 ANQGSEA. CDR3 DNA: TGCAGCGTTGGGGTGAACGGAGATACGCAGTATTTT. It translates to CSVGVNGDTQYF.